This TCR beta chain was identified during a study of siplizumab effects on memory and regulatory T cells. TCRdb keeps only in-frame clones here, not all; method: immunoSEQ multiplex PCR. Of approximately 120,000 clones listed, about 90% were seen once; the top ten hold approximately 0.75%. A note on this clone: Antigen: not known.

The CDR3 covers 12 residues. Trimming pared 3 bases from V and 7 bases from J, leaving 8 bases between. Germline V gene lookup returns CDR1 SGDLS and CDR2 YYNGEE. Study-wide points: Apparently key alloresponse contributors, naive T cells also seemed more diverse than memory cells.

V is TRBV9 and J is TRBJ2-1, with D perhaps given as TRBD1 or TRBD2 (5 bases each). The source of this sequence is a human donor in good health. Sequencing was carried out using Tregs sorted from blood. CDR3 amino acids: CASSGWGNEQFF. CDR3 in DNA: TGTGCCAGCAGCGGTTGGGGGAATGAGCAGTTCTTC.